This T cell receptor beta chain was sequenced for a study of T cell responses to AZD1222 COVID-19 vaccine. Study observations and caveats: The donors showed a predominance of white British ancestry and of females, with possible underestimation of clonal diversity.

V was clipped by 8 bases and J by 3 bases; unmatched bases: 10. Germline assignment: CDR1 LNHDA and CDR2 SQIVND (reference sequence). The CDR3 length is 16 residues. Notes on this clone: The antigen remains unidentified.

Profiling relied on immunoSEQ multiplex PCR, and the TCRdb table lists in-frame clones only, not all of them. The profile covers 90,000 to 120,000 clones, with roughly 90% appearing a single time and 0.95% to 1.5% taken by the ten largest. The source was peripheral blood, collected on day 0 of AZD1222 vaccination. The clonotype was recovered from an adult in good health. The chain combines TRBV19 with TRBJ1-5; 10 positions match TRBD1. As DNA, the CDR3 is TGTGCCAGTCTACTAAGGGGACAGGGGCTCAATCAGCCCCAGCATTTT. This sequence encodes CASLLRGQGLNQPQHF.